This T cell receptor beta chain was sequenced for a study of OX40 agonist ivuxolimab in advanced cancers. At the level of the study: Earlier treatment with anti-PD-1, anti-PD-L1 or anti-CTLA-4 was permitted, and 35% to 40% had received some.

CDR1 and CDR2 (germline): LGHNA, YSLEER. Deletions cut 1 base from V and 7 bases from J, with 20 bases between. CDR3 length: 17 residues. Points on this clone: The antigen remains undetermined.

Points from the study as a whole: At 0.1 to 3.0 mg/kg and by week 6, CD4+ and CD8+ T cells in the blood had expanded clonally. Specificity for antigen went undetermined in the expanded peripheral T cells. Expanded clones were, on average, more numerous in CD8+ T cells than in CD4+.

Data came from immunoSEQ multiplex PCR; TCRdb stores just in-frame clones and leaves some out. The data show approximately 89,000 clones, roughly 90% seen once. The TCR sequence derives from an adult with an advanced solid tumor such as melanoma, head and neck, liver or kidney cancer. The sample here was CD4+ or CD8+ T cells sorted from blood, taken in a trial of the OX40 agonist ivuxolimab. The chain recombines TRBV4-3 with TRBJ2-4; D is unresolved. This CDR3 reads CASSQVVSLGFSNIQYF. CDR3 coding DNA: TGCGCCAGCAGCCAAGTAGTGAGCTTGGGGTTCTCGAACATTCAGTACTTC.